This T cell receptor (beta chain) was identified in a study of T cell responses to AZD1222 COVID-19 vaccine. CDR1 is SQVTM and CDR2 is ANQGSEA in the germline V gene. The J segment lost 3 bases and the V segment lost 5 bases, leaving 4 bases of the junction unmatched. The CDR3 contains 13 residues. Libraries were prepared by immunoSEQ multiplex PCR; TCRdb keeps only in-frame clonotypes and omits some of them. The sample has about 86,000 clones, roughly 86% seen once; the top ten hold about 7%. The sequenced sample was peripheral blood, obtained 28 days after the second AZD1222 dose. V usage is TRBV29-1 and J usage is TRBJ1-5; 7 bases fit TRBD1. The source of this sequence is an adult who received the AZD1222 COVID-19 vaccine. CDR3 in DNA: TGCAGCGTTCAGGGGGGTCTCAATCAGCCCCAGCATTTT. This encodes CSVQGGLNQPQHF.